The 21 T cell receptor beta chains below were found in one sample sequenced in a study of T cell changes during pregnancy in multiple sclerosis. The assay was immunoSEQ multiplex PCR, and TCRdb's table has in-frame clones only and misses some. Of tens of thousands of clones listed, over 80% are singletons. The sequenced sample was CD4+ T cells from peripheral blood mononuclear cells, obtained in the third trimester of pregnancy. All receptors come from a female donor with multiple sclerosis, enrolled in a pregnancy study.

The rearrangement links TRBV5-1 to TRBJ1-3; maybe TRBD1 (5 bases). The length of the CDR3 is 17 residues. Germline CDR1 SGHRS, CDR2 YFSETQ. With 3 bases removed from V and 4 bases from J, the gap between germline ends came to 20 bases. CDR3 loop: CASSSDEQAWKGNTIYF. CDR3 DNA sequence: TGCGCCAGCAGCTCAGACGAACAGGCTTGGAAAGGAAACACCATATATTTT. The entire variable domain, with the rest obtained from reference TRBV5-1 and TRBJ1-3, is as follows: KAGVTQTPRYLIKTRGQQVTLSCSPISGHRSVSWYQQTPGQGLQFLFEYFSETQRNKGNFPGRFSGRQFSNSRSEMNVSTLELGDSALYLCASSSDEQAWKGNTIYFGEGSWLTVV.

The chain is built from TRBV19 and TRBJ2-7; 13 bases are shared with TRBD2. The CDR3 has 17 residues. Germline V gives CDR1 LNHDA, CDR2 SQIVND (reference sequence). With V trimmed by 5 bases and J by 3 bases, 10 bases remained unmatched. CDR3 DNA sequence: TGTGCCAGTAGTCCACGACTGGGACTAGCGGGGAACTACGAGCAGTACTTC. Residues: CASSPRLGLAGNYEQYF. Full variable domain (outside the CDR3, taken from reference TRBV19 and TRBJ2-7): DGGITQSPKYLFRKEGQNVTLSCEQNLNHDAMYWYRQDPGQGLRLIYYSQIVNDFQKGDIAEGYSVSREKKESFPLTVTSAQKNPTAFYLCASSPRLGLAGNYEQYFGPGTRLTVT.

CDR3 bases: TGTGCCAGCAGTGTAGCGGGGACAGTAGGTACTGAAGCTTTCTTT. Protein: CASSVAGTVGTEAFF. The chain combines TRBV25-1 with TRBJ1-1, with TRBD1 identical over 7 bases. The junction had 10 bases not matched to a gene; V was cut back by 4 bases and J by 5 bases. CDR3 length equals 15 residues. Germline lookup yields CDR1 MGHDK and CDR2 SYGVNS.

CDR3 DNA sequence: TGTGCCAGCAGCCGAGCCCTTGATCAGCCCCAGCATTTT. The encoded protein is CASSRALDQPQHF. This chain uses TRBV6-1 with TRBJ1-5; D is uncertain. This CDR3 has 13 residues. Trimming left V 6 bases short and J 5 bases short, with 11 bases between. Germline CDR1 is MNHNS and CDR2 is SASEGT.

The V and J genes are TRBV6-1 and TRBJ1-1; D uncertain. Trimming removed 9 bases at V and 1 base at J, with 15 bases between. The CDR3 runs 14 residues. Germline CDR1 MNHNS, CDR2 SASEGT. The CDR3 here is CASGFSGSNTEAFF. DNA for the CDR3: TGTGCCAGTGGATTTTCGGGATCGAACACTGAAGCTTTCTTT.

The rearrangement uses TRBV19 and TRBJ2-7; possible D gene TRBD1, 6 bases. The CDR3 sequence is 13 residues long. V was pared by 4 bases and J by 2 bases, with 9 bases between. Germline CDR1 is LNHDA and CDR2 is SQIVND (reference sequence). The CDR3 bases are TGTGCCAGTAGTACCGGGACACCCTACGAGCAGTACTTC. As protein: CASSTGTPYEQYF.

The CDR3 nucleotides are TGTGCCAGCAGTTTGGCAGCGGGCTATGGCTACACCTTC. Its translation is CASSLAAGYGYTF. V and J are TRBV27 and TRBJ1-2; D is uncertain. Trimming cost V 3 bases and J 4 bases, with 9 bases left between them. CDR3 length equals 13 residues. Germline loops: CDR1 MNHEY, CDR2 SMNVEV (reference sequence).

The chain uses TRBV18 and TRBJ2-7; D ambiguous. CDR1 is KGHSH, CDR2 LQKENI, per germline. CDR3 length: 12 residues. V was clipped by 3 bases and J by 4 bases, with 7 bases between them. The CDR3 protein is CASSPGRYEQYF. CDR3 coding DNA: TGTGCCAGCTCACCCGGCAGGTACGAGCAGTACTTC.

The V gene is TRBV7-2, the J gene TRBJ2-7; TRBD2 matches at 12 bases. Germline-derived CDR1 and CDR2 are SGHTA and FQGNSA. This CDR3 region has 16 residues. V lost 3 bases to trimming and J lost 6 bases; unmatched junction nucleotides: 9. This chain's CDR3 is CASSFSPGLAGSEQYF. CDR3 sequence (DNA): TGTGCCAGCAGCTTCTCTCCTGGACTAGCGGGATCCGAGCAGTACTTC.

This sequence joins TRBV18 and TRBJ1-1; D possibly corresponds to TRBD1 (6 bases). Trimming removed 6 bases at V and 3 bases at J, with 14 bases between. CDR1 is KGHSH and CDR2 is LQKENI in the germline V gene. The CDR3 is 14 residues long. The CDR3 region has the DNA TGTGCCAGCTCTCCGAGACAGGCCGACACTGAAGCTTTCTTT. Translating it yields CASSPRQADTEAFF.

The chain joins TRBV10-3 to TRBJ2-6; 11 nucleotides match TRBD1. The CDR3 runs to 17 residues. Germline CDR1 is ENHRY and CDR2 is SYGVKD. V gave up 2 bases and J gave up 0 bases; unmatched junction bases: 0. The DNA for the CDR3 is TGTGCCATCAGTGAGGGACAGGGGGCCTCTGGGGCCAACGTCCTGACTTTC. It encodes CAISEGQGASGANVLTF.

The chain links TRBV19 to TRBJ2-7, with 9 bases identical to TRBD2. The V and J ends lost 6 bases and 0 bases, in that order; junction bases with no gene match: 3. Germline CDR1 reads LNHDA; CDR2 reads SQIVND (reference sequence). The CDR3 is 14 amino acids. CDR3 region: CASRRTSASYEQYF. For the CDR3, the DNA is TGTGCCAGTAGAAGGACTAGCGCCTCCTACGAGCAGTACTTC. Full variable domain (missing parts from reference TRBV19 and TRBJ2-7): DGGITQSPKYLFRKEGQNVTLSCEQNLNHDAMYWYRQDPGQGLRLIYYSQIVNDFQKGDIAEGYSVSREKKESFPLTVTSAQKNPTAFYLCASRRTSASYEQYFGPGTRLTVT.

The CDR3 nucleotides read TGCGCCAGCAGCTTGGACAGGGTGAACACTGAAGCTTTCTTT. This translates into CASSLDRVNTEAFF. The genes are TRBV5-1 and TRBJ1-1, with D maybe TRBD1 (6 bases). The V and J ends lost 0 bases and 0 bases respectively, with 6 bases between them. The CDR3 length is 14 residues. CDR1 and CDR2 (germline): SGHRS, YFSETQ. The full variable domain, its missing parts supplied by reference TRBV5-1 and TRBJ1-1, is KAGVTQTPRYLIKTRGQQVTLSCSPISGHRSVSWYQQTPGQGLQFLFEYFSETQRNKGNFPGRFSGRQFSNSRSEMNVSTLELGDSALYLCASSLDRVNTEAFFGQGTRLTVV.

The CDR3 protein is CASRGRGADQPQHF. The DNA of the CDR3 is TGTGCCAGTAGGGGGCGGGGGGCTGATCAGCCCCAGCATTTT. This chain links TRBV19 with TRBJ1-5; maybe TRBD1 (6 bases). CDR3 length equals 14 residues. Germline V gene sequence: CDR1 LNHDA, CDR2 SQIVND (reference sequence). V lost 6 bases, J lost 5 bases, and 14 bases lay in between.

The chain carries TRBV28 and TRBJ1-2; TRBD1 aligns across 7 bases. Germline loops: CDR1 MDHEN, CDR2 SYDVKM. V gave up 6 bases and J gave up 0 bases; unmatched junction bases: 4. CDR3 length: 14 amino acids. CDR3 DNA: TGTGCCAGCAGGGAGGGGACAGCTAACTATGGCTACACCTTC. It codes for CASREGTANYGYTF.

The V gene is TRBV5-1, the J gene TRBJ1-1; 9 bases map to TRBD1. CDR1 is SGHRS, CDR2 YFSETQ, per germline. The CDR3 has 15 amino acids. Losses at the gene ends were 0 bases for V and 4 bases for J; bases not matched to a gene: 4. DNA for the CDR3: TGCGCCAGCAGCTTGGCCACGACAGGGGGCACTGAAGCTTTCTTT. Translating it yields CASSLATTGGTEAFF.

The chain links TRBV11-2 to TRBJ2-1; 9 positions match TRBD1. Germline values: CDR1 SGHAT, CDR2 FQNNGV. V shed 5 bases, J shed 0 bases, and the junction held 5 bases outside the gene matches. The CDR3 has 16 residues. CDR3 sequence: CASSDPGQGSYNEQFF. Written as DNA, the CDR3 is TGTGCCAGCAGCGATCCGGGACAGGGCTCCTACAATGAGCAGTTCTTC.

CDR3 amino acids: CASSQALLAGAYNEQFF. The CDR3 bases are TGTGCCAGCAGCCAAGCCCTACTAGCGGGAGCCTACAATGAGCAGTTCTTC. This chain links TRBV4-2 with TRBJ2-1, with 11 bases matching TRBD2. Germline V gene sequence: CDR1 LGHNA, CDR2 YNFKEQ. Losses at the gene ends were 1 base for V and 2 bases for J; bases not matched to a gene: 4. The CDR3 covers 17 residues.

The rearrangement links TRBV29-1 to TRBJ2-3, with TRBD1 matching 7 bases. V lost 3 bases to trimming and J lost 0 bases; unmatched junction nucleotides: 3. Germline-derived CDR1 and CDR2 are SQVTM and ANQGSEA. The CDR3 is 14 amino acids. CDR3 sequence reads: CSVEDRSSTDTQYF. The CDR3 coding sequence is TGCAGCGTTGAGGACAGGTCTAGCACAGATACGCAGTATTTT.

The chain uses TRBV6-6 and TRBJ2-7; perhaps TRBD1 as D (6 bases). The germline V gene encodes CDR1 MNHNY and CDR2 SVGAGI (reference sequence). CDR3 length equals 15 residues. Trimming stripped 5 bases from V and 0 bases from J, with 14 bases between. This chain's CDR3 is CASSSRDKSSYEQYF. Here the CDR3 DNA reads TGTGCCAGCAGTAGCCGGGACAAGAGCTCCTACGAGCAGTACTTC.

This chain connects TRBV9 to TRBJ2-7; TRBD1 matches at 9 bases. Germline CDR1 is SGDLS and CDR2 is YYNGEE. CDR3 size: 14 residues. V trimming: 4 bases; J trimming: 3 bases; junction bases outside the gene matches: 5. CDR3 in DNA: TGTGCCAGCAGCCGGTCGGACAGGGGCTACGAGCAGTACTTC. This sequence encodes CASSRSDRGYEQYF. The whole variable domain, remainder taken from reference TRBV9 and TRBJ2-7, is DSGVTQTPKHLITATGQRVTLRCSPRSGDLSVYWYQQSLDQGLQFLIQYYNGEERAKGNILERFSAQQFPDLHSELNLSSLELGDSALYFCASSRSDRGYEQYFGPGTRLTVT.